The 20 T cell receptor beta chains below were found in one sample sequenced in a study of blood T cells in healthy people across ages. PCR was performed a second time for about 7 to 12 cycles using a sample-barcoded 5' primer and a J-beta primer mix. TCRdb fed the 5' RACE reads into MiXCR, producing one record per CDR3 protein. The sample carries about a million distinct CDR3 sequences, 40% to 60% recorded once. Source material: blood. These receptors all stem from a young man in good health.

V and J are TRBV18 and TRBJ2-7; 8 bases are shared with TRBD2. The CDR3 totals 16 residues. The germline V gene encodes CDR1 KGHSH and CDR2 LQKENI. The trim removed 5 bases at V and 2 bases at J, leaving 11 bases unmatched. The CDR3 coding sequence is TGTGCCAGCTCAAGCGATCGCGGGGGGCCTGCCTACGAGCAGTACTTC. Its protein product is CASSSDRGGPAYEQYF. The complete variable domain, with remaining parts taken from reference TRBV18 and TRBJ2-7, reads NAGVMQNPRHLVRRRGQEARLRCSPMKGHSHVYWYRQLPEEGLKFMVYLQKENIIDESGMPKERFSAEFPKEGPSILRIQQVVRGDSAAYFCASSSDRGGPAYEQYFGPGTRLTVT.

This clonotype was seen a handful of times. The chain uses TRBV6-5 and TRBJ2-7, with D possibly TRBD1 on 6 matching bases. Trimming removed 5 bases at V and 1 base at J, with 15 bases between. The V gene's germline CDR1 is MNHEY and CDR2 SVGAGI. This CDR3 is 15 amino acids long. The CDR3 protein is CASSRDRTASYEQYF. CDR3 bases: TGTGCCAGCAGTCGCGACAGGACCGCTTCCTACGAGCAGTACTTC.

In its sample, this clonotype was seen many times. The J gene is TRBJ1-5, the V gene TRBV20-1, with D unclear. CDR3 length: 15 amino acids. Germline assignment: CDR1 DFQATT and CDR2 SNEGSKA (reference sequence). The V gene lost 1 base and the J gene lost 9 bases, with 19 bases spanning the gap. The CDR3 reads CSARADAGESAPQHF. Here the CDR3 DNA reads TGCAGTGCTAGAGCTGACGCCGGGGAATCGGCGCCCCAGCATTTT.

This clonotype was observed at least ten times. The CDR3 spells CSVGEPNYGYTF. In DNA form, the CDR3 reads TGCAGCGTTGGAGAGCCCAACTATGGCTACACCTTC. The gene calls are TRBV29-1 and TRBJ1-2; no firm D call. Between the trimmed V and J ends, which lost 4 bases and 2 bases, there was a span of 8 bases. From germline, CDR1 is SQVTM and CDR2 ANQGSEA. The CDR3 loop spans 12 amino acids.

The CDR3 DNA reads TGCGCCAGCAGGGGACACCTTAGCACAGATACGCAGTATTTT. Translation: CASRGHLSTDTQYF. The chain carries TRBV5-1 and TRBJ2-3; D possibly corresponds to TRBD1 (6 bases). Germline CDR1 and CDR2: SGHRS and YFSETQ. The CDR3 has 14 amino acids. Deletions cut 5 bases from V and 0 bases from J, with 10 bases between.

This clonotype has a handful of counts. This rearrangement joins TRBV29-1 to TRBJ2-1; 10 bases map to TRBD2. Germline trimming cut 7 bases from V and 4 bases from J; bases unmatched to any gene: 7. The germline V gene encodes CDR1 SQVTM and CDR2 ANQGSEA. The CDR3 is 14 residues long. The CDR3 DNA sequence: TGCAGCGCCGATACTAGCGGGGTATACAATGAGCAGTTCTTC. Protein sequence: CSADTSGVYNEQFF.

A few counts support this clonotype. The chain has TRBV12-3 or TRBV12-4 and TRBJ1-2; perhaps TRBD1 as D (5 bases). The CDR3 totals 11 residues. The germline V and J ends were trimmed by 7 bases and 7 bases, with 10 bases remaining between them. CDR3 DNA: TGTGCCAGCACAACCAGGGCTGGCTACACCTTC. It encodes CASTTRAGYTF.

The CDR3 reads CASSEQGFDEQFF. The CDR3 DNA is TGTGCCAGCAGCGAACAGGGTTTCGATGAGCAGTTCTTC. This chain uses TRBV7-2 with TRBJ2-1, with D tentatively TRBD1 (6 bases). V lost 5 bases and J lost 8, with 13 bases in between. Looked up from germline, CDR1 is SGHTA and CDR2 is FQGNSA. This CDR3 is 13 amino acids long.

The V gene is TRBV6-2 or TRBV6-3, the J gene TRBJ2-1; 11 bases map to TRBD1. The DNA matches TRBJ2-7 better at its end, which makes the J call doubtful. Germline CDR1 is MNHEY and CDR2 is SVGEGT. The length of the CDR3 is 17 residues. This chain's CDR3 is CASSDRDRGNPSYEQYF. The CDR3 region has the DNA TGTGCCAGCAGTGACCGGGACAGGGGGAACCCCTCCTACGAGCAGTACTTC.

The rearrangement joins TRBV28 to TRBJ1-5, with TRBD1 matching over 8 bases. V trimming: 11 bases; J trimming: 3 bases; junction bases outside the gene matches: 6. The CDR3 loop spans 13 amino acids. Germline CDR1 reads MDHEN; CDR2 reads SYDVKM. This chain's CDR3 is CAGGDRPNQPQHF. CDR3 DNA: TGTGCCGGCGGGGACAGGCCCAATCAGCCCCAGCATTTT.

The chain recombines TRBV7-2 with TRBJ2-5, with D possibly TRBD1 on 5 matching bases. Germline CDR1 and CDR2: SGHTA and FQGNSA. V was pared by 5 bases and J by 1 base, with 8 bases between. The CDR3 extends over 13 amino acids. CDR3 region: CASSARVQETQYF. The CDR3 DNA is TGTGCCAGCAGCGCCAGGGTCCAAGAGACCCAGTACTTC.

The chain uses TRBV6-1 and TRBJ2-6; D might be TRBD1 (6 bases). Germline V gives CDR1 MNHNS, CDR2 SASEGT. V dropped 6 bases and J dropped 2 bases, with 8 bases sitting between them. The CDR3 has 14 amino acids. This CDR3 is CASRRDTGANVLTF. Here the CDR3 DNA reads TGTGCCAGCAGACGGGACACTGGGGCCAACGTCCTGACTTTC.

This chain uses TRBV3-1 with TRBJ1-2, with D possibly matching TRBD1 (6 bases). V lost 3 bases and J lost 0, with 17 bases in between. This CDR3 has 17 amino acids. Germline V gene sequence: CDR1 LGHDT, CDR2 YNNKEL (reference sequence). CDR3 coding DNA: TGTGCCAGCAGCCAGGCAGGGACAATGGAAGCTAACTATGGCTACACCTTC. Translated: CASSQAGTMEANYGYTF.

This clonotype showed up just a few times. The rearrangement uses TRBV3-1 and TRBJ1-5; D is unresolved. In germline, CDR1 is LGHDT, CDR2 YNNKEL (reference sequence). V lost 1 base and J lost 2, with 9 bases in between. The CDR3 runs 15 residues. In DNA, the CDR3 is TGTGCCAGCAGCCAAGGGGGTACAGGCAATCAGCCCCAGCATTTT. Its protein product is CASSQGGTGNQPQHF. Looking up the rest from reference TRBV3-1 and TRBJ1-5 gives the full variable domain: DTAVSQTPKYLVTQMGNDKSIKCEQNLGHDTMYWYKQDSKKFLKIMFSYNNKELIINETVPNRFSPKSPDKAHLNLHINSLELGDSAVYFCASSQGGTGNQPQHFGDGTRLSIL.

This clonotype was seen a handful of times. V is TRBV12-3 or TRBV12-4 and J is TRBJ2-1; maybe TRBD2 (9 bases). This CDR3 spans 18 amino acids. V gave up 6 bases and J gave up 6 bases, with 27 bases separating them. CDR3 nucleotides: TGTGCCAGCAGCTACGACGCAGGGGGCGGGGGGGCCTTCAATGAGCAGTTCTTC. This sequence encodes CASSYDAGGGGAFNEQFF.

This clonotype was picked up a small number of times. V is TRBV21-1 and J is TRBJ2-7; the D call TRBD1 from the table was never checked on the DNA. TRBV21-1 is a known pseudogene. This CDR3 comprises 14 residues. The CDR3 region is CASSTPDRVYEQYF. DNA for the CDR3: TGTGCCAGCAGCACCCCGGACAGGGTCTACGAGCAGTACTTC.

At least ten counts were recorded for this clonotype. The CDR3 DNA follows: TGTGCCAGCAGCCAAGGCCCAGCCTATAATTCACCCCTCCACTTT. Protein sequence: CASSQGPAYNSPLHF. The chain links TRBV3-1 to TRBJ1-6, with D uncertain. The CDR3 spans 15 residues. Trimming took 1 base from V and 2 from J, leaving 6 bases between them. CDR1 LGHDT and CDR2 YNNKEL come from the germline V gene (reference sequence). The entire variable domain, with the rest obtained from reference TRBV3-1 and TRBJ1-6, is as follows: DTAVSQTPKYLVTQMGNDKSIKCEQNLGHDTMYWYKQDSKKFLKIMFSYNNKELIINETVPNRFSPKSPDKAHLNLHINSLELGDSAVYFCASSQGPAYNSPLHFGNGTRLTVT.

The chain employs TRBV20-1 and TRBJ2-3, with 12 bases identical to TRBD2. CDR1 and CDR2 (germline): DFQATT, SNEGSKA (reference sequence). The CDR3 totals 12 residues. V shed 3 bases and J 8 bases; nucleotides not matched to a gene: 0. Here the CDR3 DNA reads TGCAGTGCTAGGACTAGCGGGGGTACGCAGTATTTT. This codes for CSARTSGGTQYF.

V is TRBV12-3 or TRBV12-4 and J is TRBJ1-6; D remains unclear. The ends were cut back, 3 bases at V and 9 bases at J, with 9 bases in the middle. This CDR3 is 13 amino acids long. In DNA, the CDR3 is TGTGCCAGCAGTTTGCGAGGGATTTCACCCCTCCACTTT. Its translation is CASSLRGISPLHF.

The rearrangement uses TRBV4-1 and TRBJ2-1; tentative D call: TRBD2 (7 bases). The CDR3 is 16 residues long. Trimming left V 0 bases short and J 8 bases short, with 17 bases between. Germline V gene sequence: CDR1 MGHRA, CDR2 YSYEKL. The CDR3 nucleotides are TGCGCCAGCAGCCAAGAGGAACGGGGGGCGGTCTATGAGCAGTTCTTC. Translated: CASSQEERGAVYEQFF.